This TCR beta chain was recovered during a study of breast tumors, draining lymph nodes, adjacent tissues. Study conclusions and caveats: Tumor TCR diversity was below lymph nodes but above nontumor tissue. Tumor and nontumor repertoires were significantly more similar in luminal-like than in basal-like breast cancer.

As to this clonotype: Its antigen is not known.

In TCRdb, the multiplex PCR reads were re-called with MiXCR into one record per CDR3 protein. The data show some 100,000 distinct CDR3 sequences, with 21% seen just once and 1% to 1.5% held by the top ten. The lymph nodes were axillary draining lymph nodes from breast cancer patients. Material for sequencing was axillary lymph node tissue. This receptor was identified in a female donor with breast cancer. Some clones in this sample may be carry-over from other donors' samples.

This CDR3 reads CASSYRTGGGTQYF. In DNA form, the CDR3 reads TGTGCCAGCAGTTACCGGACAGGGGGTGGTACGCAGTATTTT. The chain combines TRBV6-2 or TRBV6-3 with TRBJ2-3; 10 positions agree with TRBD1. CDR3 length: 14 amino acids. V dropped 2 bases and J dropped 8; count of bases not matched to a gene: 4. Germline-derived CDR1 and CDR2 are MNHEY and SVGEGT.